The next 11 T cell receptor beta chains were all read from a single sample in a study of cytomegalovirus exposure and HLA in healthy donors. Amplification used 60 Vbeta primers and 13 Jbeta primers. The repertoire was sequenced with immunoSEQ multiplex PCR; TCRdb's copy has only in-frame clones and lacks some. This repertoire shows about 210,000 clones, 82% found once; its top ten account for roughly 5.5%. Sequenced material: PBMCs. These receptors were collected from a man in his forties in good health and CMV-seropositive.

The chain is built from TRBV29-1 and TRBJ1-5, with 7 bases lining up with TRBD1. The ends lost 6 bases at V and 4 bases at J; junction bases unmatched: 9. The CDR3 totals 14 residues. The germline V gene has CDR1 SQVTM and CDR2 ANQGSEA. In DNA, the CDR3 is TGCAGCGTGGCTTACAGGGGTACTAATCAGCCCCAGCATTTT. It translates to CSVAYRGTNQPQHF.

The chain has TRBV9 and TRBJ1-2, with a weak D call TRBD1 (5 bases). The CDR3 length is 16 residues. CDR1 is SGDLS and CDR2 is YYNGEE in the germline V gene. V lost 5 bases, J lost 3 bases, and 20 bases lay in between. CDR3 sequence reads: CASRPQQGGMDYGYTF. The CDR3 bases are TGTGCCAGCAGACCTCAGCAGGGAGGGATGGACTATGGCTACACCTTC.

CDR3 DNA: TGTGCCAGCAGACCCCTGGCGGGAGGGCCTAGCGAGCAGTACTTC. As protein: CASRPLAGGPSEQYF. The chain recombines TRBV2 with TRBJ2-7; 9 bases fit TRBD2. The CDR3 is 15 residues long. CDR1 SNHLY and CDR2 FYNNEI come from the germline V gene. V dropped 6 bases and J dropped 6; count of bases not matched to a gene: 12.

The chain has TRBV30 and TRBJ2-1, with D maybe TRBD2 (5 bases). Trimming took off 3 bases at V and 1 base at J, with 16 bases between the two ends. The CDR3 is 16 amino acids. Germline V gene sequence: CDR1 GTSNPN, CDR2 SVGIG (reference sequence). The CDR3 nucleotides read TGTGCCTGGAGCGCCCCTGCTCAGCGGTCCTACAATGAGCAGTTCTTC. Protein: CAWSAPAQRSYNEQFF.

V gene TRBV6-6 combines with J gene TRBJ2-7; 13 nucleotides match TRBD2. The V and J ends lost 6 bases and 7 bases, in that order; junction bases with no gene match: 6. The length of the CDR3 is 14 residues. CDR1 and CDR2 from the germline V gene are MNHNY and SVGAGI (reference sequence). The CDR3 region is CASSSGLAGVEQYV. CDR3 in DNA: TGTGCCAGCAGCTCCGGACTAGCGGGAGTGGAGCAGTACGTC.

V usage is TRBV6-5 and J usage is TRBJ1-1; weak D call: TRBD1 (6 bases). Germline loops: CDR1 MNHEY, CDR2 SVGAGI. This CDR3 comprises 13 residues. V gave up 11 bases and J gave up 4 bases, with 17 bases separating them. DNA for the CDR3: TGTGCCTCCCAGGGGCGGCAGATCACTGAAGCTTTCTTT. Translated: CASQGRQITEAFF.

The chain is built from TRBV4-1 and TRBJ2-7, with D perhaps TRBD1 (5 bases). The CDR3 sequence is 13 residues long. V shed 0 bases and J shed 6 bases, with 9 bases lying between them. The germline V gene has CDR1 MGHRA and CDR2 YSYEKL. The CDR3 here is CASSQDLGAEQYV. DNA for the CDR3: TGCGCCAGCAGCCAAGATCTAGGGGCCGAGCAGTACGTC.

This chain links TRBV28 with TRBJ2-1; TRBD2 matches 11 bases. Germline CDR1 reads MDHEN; CDR2 reads SYDVKM. J gave up 4 bases and V 2 bases, and 7 bases lay outside the gene matches. The CDR3 is 17 amino acids. As DNA, the CDR3 is TGTGCCAGCAGTTTAAATCTAGCGGGAGGAATTTACAATGAGCAGTTCTTC. Protein sequence: CASSLNLAGGIYNEQFF.

The chain couples TRBV2 to TRBJ2-3, with D perhaps matching TRBD2 (7 bases). V dropped 3 bases and J dropped 2 bases, with 12 bases sitting between them. This CDR3 has 15 residues. Germline assignment: CDR1 SNHLY and CDR2 FYNNEI. The CDR3 sequence: CASSEAGAPTDTQYF. The CDR3, as DNA: TGTGCCAGCAGTGAGGCGGGGGCCCCCACAGATACGCAGTATTTT.

V usage is TRBV5-1 and J usage is TRBJ2-1; 7 bases match TRBD2. With 2 bases clipped from V and 7 bases from J, the junction kept 6 bases outside the gene matches. The CDR3 is 14 residues long. The germline CDR1 and CDR2 sequences are SGHRS and YFSETQ. The CDR3 protein is CASSFFGLDNEQFF. In nucleotides, the CDR3 is TGCGCCAGCAGCTTTTTCGGACTAGATAATGAGCAGTTCTTC.

V is TRBV5-1 and J is TRBJ2-1, with 9 bases that match TRBD1. V gave up 0 bases and J gave up 0 bases; unmatched junction bases: 7. The CDR3 spans 18 residues. The V gene's germline CDR1 is SGHRS and CDR2 YFSETQ. This CDR3 is CASSLEGGQGSSYNEQFF. Here the CDR3 DNA reads TGCGCCAGCAGCTTGGAGGGCGGACAGGGGAGCTCCTACAATGAGCAGTTCTTC. Combining the CDR3 with reference TRBV5-1 and TRBJ2-1 gives the whole variable domain KAGVTQTPRYLIKTRGQQVTLSCSPISGHRSVSWYQQTPGQGLQFLFEYFSETQRNKGNFPGRFSGRQFSNSRSEMNVSTLELGDSALYLCASSLEGGQGSSYNEQFFGPGTRLTVL.